Listed below are T cell receptor beta chains from one sample, sequenced in a study of shared clonotypes between healthy human individuals. Method: immunoSEQ multiplex PCR; TCRdb's copy keeps in-frame clones and lacks some. Among nearly 1,000,000 clones listed, 70% to 85% were seen once. Sequenced: memory CD4+ T cells sorted from blood. The receptors come from a man younger than 30 in good health. CDR3s include the opening cysteine and the closing phenylalanine or tryptophan. A D gene is named only where the DNA matches it firmly. The size field is filled for only some rows; it gives once, few, many or a size class.

>TRBV27|-|TRBJ1-4|TRBD1
TGTGCCAGCACCACAGGGGTTGGACTCCGAACTAATGAAAAACTGTTTTTT
CASTTGVGLRTNEKLFF
>TRBV2|-|TRBJ2-7|-
TGTGCCAGCAGTGTAACAGGGAGGGAGCAGTACTTC
CASSVTGREQYF
>TRBV10-1|few|TRBJ1-2|TRBD1
TGCGCCAGCAGTGAGTCCGGGACAGGGTCGACTGGCTACACCTTC
CASSESGTGSTGYTF
>TRBV6-6|-|TRBJ2-3|-
TGTGCCAGCAGCCGCGTTGCCCCTAGCACAGATACGCAGTATTTT
CASSRVAPSTDTQYF
>TRBV11-2|few|TRBJ1-1|-
TGTGCCAGCAGCCTCAAGGGCACTGAAGCTTTCTTT
CASSLKGTEAFF
>TRBV10-3|-|TRBJ2-1|TRBD2
TGTGCCATCAGTTCGCTAGGAGCTAGCGGGGGAAATGAGCAGTTCTTC
CAISSLGASGGNEQFF
>TRBV2|few|TRBJ2-3|-
TGTGCCAGCAGTGGCACATACACAGATACGCAGTATTTT
CASSGTYTDTQYF
>TRBV7-9|-|TRBJ1-1|-
TGTGCCAGCAGCTTAGTGGGCGCGCGCACTGAAGCTTTCTTT
CASSLVGARTEAFF
>TRBV5-1|-|TRBJ2-3|TRBD2
TGCGCCAGCAGCTTGACTAGCGGGGGGTTCTTGACTACGCAGTATTTT
CASSLTSGGFLTTQYF
>TRBV2|-|TRBJ1-1|-
TGTGCCAGCAGTGAAGGGGTAGGCACTGAAGCTTTCTTT
CASSEGVGTEAFF
>TRBV7-9|-|TRBJ1-5|-
TGTGCCAGCAGCCCGTCCGGGGTAAGCAATCAGCCCCAGCATTTT
CASSPSGVSNQPQHF
>TRBV5-1|-|TRBJ1-5|-
TGCGCCAGCAGCGAGGGGGGCGGGGGCTATCAGCCCCAGCATTTT
CASSEGGGGYQPQHF
>TRBV15|many|TRBJ1-5|TRBD1
TGTGCCACCAGCAGAATGGGACAGAAGCTCAATCAGCCCCAGCATTTT
CATSRMGQKLNQPQHF
>TRBV29-1|-|TRBJ2-7|TRBD1
TGCAGCGTTGAAATAGCAGGGGGAAACGAGCAGTACTTC
CSVEIAGGNEQYF
>TRBV6-5|-|TRBJ2-3|TRBD2
TGTGCCAGCAGTTACTCAGCTAGCGGGAGTTCAGATACGCAGTATTTT
CASSYSASGSSDTQYF
>TRBV2|-|TRBJ2-3|TRBD2
TGTGCCAGCAGTTGGGGCCGGGGGGGCACAGATACGCAGTATTTT
CASSWGRGGTDTQYF
>TRBV6-6|-|TRBJ2-5|TRBD2
TGTGCCAGCAGCCCAACCGGGGGGAAAGAGACCCAGTACTTC
CASSPTGGKETQYF
>TRBV5-8|-|TRBJ2-1|-
TGTGCCAGCAGCTTAATAGGGGCGAACTCCTACAATGAGCAGTTCTTC
CASSLIGANSYNEQFF
>TRBV10-3|-|TRBJ1-4|TRBD1
TGTGCCATCAGTGGACAGGGGGCAATTGAAGGTGAAAAACTGTTTTTT
CAISGQGAIEGEKLFF
>TRBV7-8|-|TRBJ2-1|-
TGTGCCAGCAGCCACCGGGACACCTCTTGGGAGCAGTTCTTC
CASSHRDTSWEQFF
>TRBV7-9|once|TRBJ2-3|-
TGTGCCAGCAGCTTAGTTACTAGCACAGATACGCAGTATTTT
CASSLVTSTDTQYF
>TRBV9|-|TRBJ2-3|-
TGTGCCAGCAGCGTAGAGCCAGGCCACACAGATACGCAGTATTTT
CASSVEPGHTDTQYF
>TRBV4-2|few|TRBJ1-5|-
TGTGCCAGCAGCCAAGACACCCATCAGCCCCAGCATTTT
CASSQDTHQPQHF
>TRBV7-8|-|TRBJ1-1|-
TGTGCCAGCAGCTACGCCCAGTGGAACACTGAAGCTTTCTTT
CASSYAQWNTEAFF
>TRBV10-3|once|TRBJ1-1|-
TGTGCCATCAGTGAGTCGCAGGGCCGGCCTGAAGCTTTCTTT
CAISESQGRPEAFF
>TRBV19|-|TRBJ2-4|-
TGTGCCAGTAGTAAGGGAGGTATGGCCAAAAACATTCAGTACTTC
CASSKGGMAKNIQYF
>TRBV10-3|-|TRBJ1-2|TRBD1
TGTGCCATCCAGGGGGAGGCTAACTATGGCTACACCTTC
CAIQGEANYGYTF
>TRBV9|-|TRBJ2-7|-
TGTGCCAGCAGCGCCAACCCCCTCAAGAAGTACTTC
CASSANPLKKYF
>TRBV13|-|TRBJ2-3|-
TGTGCCAGCAGCGGGGGGGGCGCCACAGATACGCAGTATTTT
CASSGGGATDTQYF
>TRBV19|-|TRBJ1-6|-
TGTGCCAGTAGTGCTCCCGGGGGCGCCTACGGTAATTCACCCCTCCACTTT
CASSAPGGAYGNSPLHF
>TRBV10-3|-|TRBJ2-7|-
TGTGCCATCAGCAGACAGCGCTCCTACGAGCAGTACTTC
CAISRQRSYEQYF
>TRBV13|-|TRBJ2-3|TRBD1
TGTGCCAGCAGCTTAAATGACAGGGGGCGGGATACGCAGTATTTT
CASSLNDRGRDTQYF
>TRBV19|-|TRBJ2-3|-
TGTGCCAGTAGTCCGCAAACAGGGCGGACAGATACGCAGTATTTT
CASSPQTGRTDTQYF
>TRBV5-1|once|TRBJ1-2|-
TGCGCCAGCAGCGCCTTGACAGTAGACTATGGCTACACCTTC
CASSALTVDYGYTF
>TRBV5-4|few|TRBJ1-4|-
TGTGCCAGCAGCTCCGCAAACGGGAGAGATGAAAAACTGTTTTTT
CASSSANGRDEKLFF
>TRBV18|-|TRBJ1-1|-
TGTGCCAGCTCACCATATCGGTCAGAGAACACTGAAGCTTTCTTT
CASSPYRSENTEAFF
>TRBV20-1|-|TRBJ2-3|-
TGCAGTGCGCAATGGACAGATACGCAGTATTTT
CSAQWTDTQYF
>TRBV25-1|-|TRBJ1-1|-
TGTGCCAGCATGGGCAGGATGAACACTGAAGCTTTCTTT
CASMGRMNTEAFF
>TRBV13|few|TRBJ2-7|TRBD2
TGTGCCAGCAGCCCTACCCCGGGACTAGGTCTTCCCGAGCAGTACTTC
CASSPTPGLGLPEQYF
>TRBV7-2|-|TRBJ1-4|-
TGTGCCAGCAGCTTAGGGCCTGGGGCCGGTAAACTGTTTTTT
CASSLGPGAGKLFF
>TRBV6-6|once|TRBJ1-3|-
TGTGCCAGCAGTTACGTGGGGTCCGGAAACACCATATATTTT
CASSYVGSGNTIYF
>TRBV29-1|-|TRBJ2-1|-
TGCAGCGTATCTCGGGGGCCTAGGGAGCAGTTCTTC
CSVSRGPREQFF
>TRBV30|-|TRBJ1-2|-
TGTGCCTGGAGTGTACGTGAGGGAGGTGGCTACACCTTC
CAWSVREGGGYTF
>TRBV7-9|-|TRBJ1-3|-
TGTGCCAGCACCCTCCGTAGGGCTGGAAACACCATATATTTT
CASTLRRAGNTIYF
>TRBV6-5|-|TRBJ2-7|TRBD2
TGTGCCAGCAGTTCCCAGAGGACTAGCCCCATATACGAGCAGTACTTC
CASSSQRTSPIYEQYF